These 21 T cell receptor beta chains were all obtained from the same sample, sequenced in a study of metastatic and nonmetastatic thyroid tumors. TCRdb reprocessed the PCR reads via MiXCR. The sample lists some 37,000 clones, around 20% occurring once. Ahead of thyroid surgery, no patient had received treatment of any kind. The sample was blood. Receptors originate from a female donor with papillary thyroid cancer or a benign thyroid nodule (not recorded which). Some clones in this sample may be carry-over from other donors' samples.

This clone is termed medium-sized. The CDR3 sequence: CASSLRWAGGKYEQYF. The CDR3 bases are TGTGCCAGCAGTTTGAGGTGGGCGGGAGGAAAATACGAGCAGTACTTC. The chain carries TRBV27 and TRBJ2-7; 8 nucleotides align to TRBD2. The CDR3 is 16 amino acids. Trimming cost V 3 bases and J 4 bases; bases outside gene matches: 11. The V gene's germline CDR1 is MNHEY and CDR2 SMNVEV (reference sequence).

This clone appeared many times. V and J are TRBV13 and TRBJ2-1; tentative D call: TRBD2 (6 bases). Germline V gene lookup returns CDR1 PRHDT and CDR2 FYEKMQ (reference sequence). The CDR3 totals 13 residues. V was trimmed by 6 bases and J by 6 bases, leaving 12 bases between them. CDR3 nucleotide sequence: TGTGCCAGCAGTTATAGCGGAGGCAATGAGCAGTTCTTC. It codes for CASSYSGGNEQFF.

This chain joins TRBV20-1 and TRBJ2-7; no clear D gene. V lost 8 bases to trimming and J lost 2 bases, with 16 bases between them. The CDR3 is made up of 13 amino acids. CDR1 is DFQATT, CDR2 SNEGSKA, per germline (reference sequence). The CDR3 sequence is CSSSDMGTYEQYF. CDR3 nucleotide sequence: TGCAGTTCCTCCGATATGGGGACCTACGAGCAGTACTTC.

V gene TRBV20-1 combines with J gene TRBJ2-1; 13 positions agree with TRBD2. Per the germline V gene, CDR1 is DFQATT and CDR2 is SNEGSKA (reference sequence). The CDR3 is 14 residues long. Trimming removed 5 bases from V and 9 bases from J; junction bases left unmatched: 7. CDR3 amino acids: CSAHRTSGSGEQFF. The CDR3 DNA follows: TGCAGTGCTCACAGGACTAGCGGGAGCGGTGAGCAGTTCTTC.

In its sample, this clone was seen many times. The rearrangement uses TRBV5-6 and TRBJ2-7; 10 bases map to TRBD1. The CDR3 covers 14 residues. Germline CDR1 is SGHDT and CDR2 is YYEEEE. With V trimmed by 7 bases and J by 5 bases, 9 bases remained unmatched. CDR3 in DNA: TGTGCCAGCCGCCGTCGACAGGGGGCAGACGAGCAGTACTTC. Translation gives CASRRRQGADEQYF.

The sample holds a few counts of this clone. V usage is TRBV10-3 and J usage is TRBJ1-1; D gene unclear. Trimming took off 0 bases at V and 4 bases at J, with 9 bases between the two ends. Germline V gene data show CDR1 as ENHRY and CDR2 as SYGVKD. The CDR3 runs 14 residues. The CDR3 reads CAISESMGSTEAFF. DNA of the CDR3: TGTGCCATCAGTGAGTCAATGGGGTCCACTGAAGCTTTCTTT.

J is TRBJ1-2 and V is TRBV30; D may be TRBD1 (6 bases). V was cut by 0 bases and J by 8 bases, with 10 bases left in between. This CDR3 region has 12 residues. Per germline, CDR1 GTSNPN and CDR2 SVGIG (reference sequence). The CDR3 DNA reads TGTGCCTGGAGTGTGGACAGAGAAGGCTACACCTTC. Amino acid sequence: CAWSVDREGYTF. Using reference TRBV30 and TRBJ1-2 for the parts outside the CDR3, the full variable domain is SQTIHQWPATLVQPVGSPLSLECTVEGTSNPNLYWYRQAAGRGLQLLFYSVGIGQISSEVPQNLSASRPQDRQFILSSKKLLLSDSGFYLCAWSVDREGYTFGSGTRLTVV.

This clone is medium-sized by share. The V call is TRBV6-1, the J call TRBJ2-1; 16 bases agree with TRBD2. Trimming removed 5 bases from V and 7 bases from J; junction bases left unmatched: 2. The germline gives CDR1 MNHNS, CDR2 SASEGT. The CDR3 loop spans 15 amino acids. The DNA of the CDR3 is TGTGCCAGCAGTTCGGGACTAGCGGGAGGGAATGAGCAGTTCTTC. It encodes CASSSGLAGGNEQFF.

Notes on this clone: This may arise from a read error, as a much more abundant clone is one base away. The chain employs TRBV2 and TRBJ1-6; D not certain. Germline values: CDR1 SNHLY, CDR2 FYNNEI. This CDR3 has 15 amino acids. The CDR3 bases are TGTGCCATCAGCCCCTCGTGGGGTAGCAATTCACCCCCCCACTTT. This translates into CAISPSWGSNSPPHF.

The chain is built from TRBV4-1 and TRBJ2-7; tentatively, D is TRBD1 or TRBD2 (5 bases each). Per germline, CDR1 MGHRA and CDR2 YSYEKL. Trimming stripped 4 bases from V and 5 bases from J, with 12 bases between. The CDR3 extends over 13 amino acids. This chain's CDR3 is CASSPLGENEQYF. CDR3 coding DNA: TGCGCCAGCAGCCCCCTGGGGGAGAACGAGCAGTACTTC.

A few counts support this clone. The V call is TRBV20-1, the J call TRBJ2-5, with 9 bases aligning to TRBD2. Germline values: CDR1 DFQATT, CDR2 SNEGSKA (reference sequence). The CDR3 sequence is 16 residues long. Germline trimming cut 6 bases from V and 5 bases from J; bases unmatched to any gene: 16. CDR3: CSADGRGSGSGETQYF. The CDR3 DNA is TGCAGTGCAGACGGAAGGGGTAGCGGGAGTGGGGAGACCCAGTACTTC.

This clone showed up just a few times. The junction does not match germline at one end; this may be a read error. V usage is TRBV12-3 or TRBV12-4 and J usage is TRBJ2-7; D remains unclear. The CDR3 is 12 amino acids. The CDR3 DNA reads as TGTGCCAGCAGTTCCGTAGTGTACGAGCAGTACTTT. Amino acid sequence: CASSSVVYEQYF.

J is TRBJ2-7 and V is TRBV30; tentatively, D is TRBD1 or TRBD2 (5 bases each). CDR1 is GTSNPN, CDR2 SVGIG, per germline (reference sequence). V was cut by 1 base and J by 4 bases, with 17 bases left in between. The CDR3 has 15 residues. CDR3 amino acids: CAWSEERDGTYEQYF. DNA of the CDR3: TGTGCCTGGAGTGAGGAACGGGACGGCACATACGAGCAGTACTTC.

This sequence joins TRBV5-1 and TRBJ2-3; TRBD2 agrees at 11 bases. J gave up 2 bases and V 1 base, and 6 bases lay outside the gene matches. Germline CDR1 is SGHRS and CDR2 is YFSETQ. CDR3 length equals 17 residues. DNA of the CDR3: TGCGCCAGCAGCTTGATTAGCGGGGGGGCCGCCACAGATACGCAGTATTTT. It specifies CASSLISGGAATDTQYF. Full variable domain (outside the CDR3, taken from reference TRBV5-1 and TRBJ2-3): KAGVTQTPRYLIKTRGQQVTLSCSPISGHRSVSWYQQTPGQGLQFLFEYFSETQRNKGNFPGRFSGRQFSNSRSEMNVSTLELGDSALYLCASSLISGGAATDTQYFGPGTRLTVL.

This clone has a count of ten or more. A much larger clone differs from this one at a single base, so this may be a read error. The J gene is TRBJ2-7, the V gene TRBV19; tentative D call: TRBD1 (6 bases). Per the germline V gene, CDR1 is LNHDA and CDR2 is SQIVND (reference sequence). The length of the CDR3 is 12 residues. The CDR3 DNA reads as TGTGCCAGTATCGGGTCAGGGGACGAGCAGCACTTC. Protein sequence: CASIGSGDEQHF.

This clone was found many times. The rearrangement joins TRBV7-3 to TRBJ2-3; tentative D call: TRBD2 (6 bases). Germline CDR1 SGHTA, CDR2 FQGTGA. The CDR3 is 15 amino acids. V dropped 5 bases and J dropped 1 base, with 13 bases sitting between them. The CDR3 spells CASSPLGGGTDTQYF. In DNA, the CDR3 is TGTGCCAGCAGCCCCCTCGGGGGAGGCACAGATACGCAGTATTTT.

The chain carries TRBV7-2 and TRBJ1-2; D is uncertain. Germline V gives CDR1 SGHTA, CDR2 FQGNSA. V lost 2 bases, J lost 4 bases, and 8 bases lay in between. The CDR3 runs 13 residues. The CDR3 here is CASSLSEAYGYTF. The CDR3 DNA is TGTGCCAGCAGCTTATCCGAAGCCTATGGCTACACCTTC.

This clone is a singleton in its sample. V gene TRBV19 combines with J gene TRBJ2-2, with D unresolved. The CDR3 loop spans 16 amino acids. The germline V gene encodes CDR1 LNHDA and CDR2 SQIVND (reference sequence). Between the trimmed V and J ends, which lost 4 bases and 4 bases, there was a span of 16 bases. In DNA form, the CDR3 reads TGTGCCAGTAGTACGCCGCAAGTGGGTCTCACCGGGGAGCTGTTTTTT. Protein sequence: CASSTPQVGLTGELFF. The full variable domain, in which reference TRBV19 and TRBJ2-2 provide the parts outside the CDR3, is DGGITQSPKYLFRKEGQNVTLSCEQNLNHDAMYWYRQDPGQGLRLIYYSQIVNDFQKGDIAEGYSVSREKKESFPLTVTSAQKNPTAFYLCASSTPQVGLTGELFFGEGSRLTVL.

The sample holds many counts of this clone. The chain couples TRBV20-1 to TRBJ2-3, with 10 nucleotides matching TRBD2. Trimming removed 3 bases from V and 8 bases from J; junction bases left unmatched: 14. The germline gives CDR1 DFQATT, CDR2 SNEGSKA (reference sequence). This CDR3 region has 16 residues. CDR3: CSASDWASGSLGTQYF. The DNA for the CDR3 is TGCAGTGCTAGCGACTGGGCTAGCGGGAGTTTGGGTACGCAGTATTTT.

The chain couples TRBV18 to TRBJ1-1; 7 nucleotides agree with TRBD1. V was pared by 2 bases and J by 3 bases, with 9 bases of the junction left unmatched. This CDR3 comprises 16 residues. Germline CDR1 reads KGHSH; CDR2 reads LQKENI. The CDR3 coding sequence is TGTGCCAGCTCACCATTGCCGACAGGGTCTGACACTGAAGCTTTCTTT. Translated, it gives CASSPLPTGSDTEAFF.

The chain combines TRBV10-3 with TRBJ2-2, with D hard to call. The germline V gene encodes CDR1 ENHRY and CDR2 SYGVKD. Trimming left V 6 bases short and J 0 bases short, with 11 bases between. CDR3 length equals 15 residues. CDR3 nucleotide sequence: TGTGCCATCAGAGCTATCGTTACGAACACCGGGGAGCTGTTTTTT. Protein: CAIRAIVTNTGELFF.